One and the same sample provided the 21 T cell receptor beta chains below, sequenced in a study of sequential checkpoint blockade in melanoma. Assay: immunoSEQ multiplex PCR; the TCRdb copy retains only in-frame clones and omits some. Among approximately 40,000 clones listed, roughly 90% were seen once. The treatment: randomized to nivolumab then ipilimumab (arm A) or the reverse (arm B). Sequencing used CD8+ T cells sorted from blood (inferred from file names), obtained from a patient given nivolumab and ipilimumab in sequence. The receptors stem from a human donor with melanoma.

The chain links TRBV6-1 to TRBJ2-7; possibly TRBD1 for D (5 bases). V was clipped by 3 bases and J by 1 base, with 13 bases between them. CDR3 length: 15 amino acids. Germline V gene sequence: CDR1 MNHNS, CDR2 SASEGT. CDR3 coding DNA: TGTGCCAGCAGTGATTGGGCTGGGGCATCCTACGAGCAGTACTTC. Its protein is CASSDWAGASYEQYF.

The chain recombines TRBV19 with TRBJ2-7; D is perhaps TRBD2 (5 bases). The V gene's germline CDR1 is LNHDA and CDR2 SQIVND (reference sequence). V lost 6 bases and J 1 base, leaving 10 bases between the germline ends. The length of the CDR3 is 13 residues. The CDR3 bases are TGTGCCAGTAGCCGGACTTCATCCTACGAGCAGTACTTC. Its protein product is CASSRTSSYEQYF. The complete variable domain, with remaining parts taken from reference TRBV19 and TRBJ2-7, reads DGGITQSPKYLFRKEGQNVTLSCEQNLNHDAMYWYRQDPGQGLRLIYYSQIVNDFQKGDIAEGYSVSREKKESFPLTVTSAQKNPTAFYLCASSRTSSYEQYFGPGTRLTVT.

This clone was observed a few times. The chain employs TRBV7-2 and TRBJ1-5, with 11 bases lining up with TRBD1. Losses at the gene ends were 1 base for V and 4 bases for J; bases not matched to a gene: 6. The germline V gene encodes CDR1 SGHTA and CDR2 FQGNSA. The CDR3 runs to 17 residues. The DNA of the CDR3 is TGTGCCAGCAGCTTAGGGGGACAGGGGGGATGGAATCAGCCCCAGCATTTT. Its protein is CASSLGGQGGWNQPQHF.

The V call is TRBV28, the J call TRBJ2-1; D unresolved. The CDR3 contains 11 residues. The V end was cut by 6 bases, the J end by 15 bases, with 15 bases between. The germline gives CDR1 MDHEN, CDR2 SYDVKM. CDR3 sequence reads: CASSLGPRRFF. In nucleotides, the CDR3 is TGTGCCAGCAGCCTTGGCCCGCGGCGGTTCTTC.

The genes are TRBV27 and TRBJ1-1, with D maybe TRBD1 (5 bases). The germline V gene encodes CDR1 MNHEY and CDR2 SMNVEV (reference sequence). V was pared by 6 bases and J by 7 bases, with 12 bases between. This CDR3 contains 12 residues. The CDR3 here is CASSHGDYEAFF. Here the CDR3 DNA reads TGTGCCAGCAGCCATGGGGACTATGAAGCTTTCTTT.

This clone appeared a few times. The chain uses TRBV27 and TRBJ2-7; 7 nucleotides line up with TRBD1. V lost 6 bases, J lost 6 bases, and 5 bases stayed unmatched. Germline assignment: CDR1 MNHEY and CDR2 SMNVEV (reference sequence). This CDR3 spans 12 amino acids. The CDR3 DNA reads as TGTGCCAGCAGAAGACAGGGTTCCGAGCAGTACTTC. It translates to CASRRQGSEQYF.

This chain uses TRBV7-6 with TRBJ2-1; D remains ambiguous. The CDR3 is made up of 15 amino acids. Trimming shortened V by 2 bases and J by 7 bases, and 15 bases separated the two germline ends. Per the germline V gene, CDR1 is SGHVS and CDR2 is FNYEAQ. In DNA, the CDR3 is TGTGCCAGCAGCTTAACTTTAATGTCAATAAATGAGCAGTTCTTC. This sequence encodes CASSLTLMSINEQFF.

The V and J genes are TRBV28 and TRBJ2-2, with D perhaps matching TRBD2 (5 bases). The CDR3 is made up of 16 amino acids. Germline-derived CDR1 and CDR2 are MDHEN and SYDVKM. The V end was cut by 1 base, the J end by 2 bases, with 11 bases between. The CDR3 bases are TGTGCCAGCAGTTTATTTCGGGGTCAAAACACCGGGGAGCTGTTTTTT. Translated, it gives CASSLFRGQNTGELFF.

J is TRBJ2-7 and V is TRBV6-6; TRBD1 matches at 9 bases. CDR1 and CDR2 (germline): MNHNY, SVGAGI (reference sequence). V gave up 4 bases and J gave up 3 bases; unmatched junction bases: 4. CDR3 length: 14 residues. CDR3 nucleotide sequence: TGTGCCAGCAGTTCGGGACAGGGAGTCTACGAGCAGTACTTC. This encodes CASSSGQGVYEQYF.

This chain uses TRBV7-8 with TRBJ1-3; D gene ambiguous. CDR1 and CDR2 (germline): SGHVS, FQNEAQ. The CDR3 has 14 residues. V lost 2 bases and J lost 0, with 5 bases in between. Written as DNA, the CDR3 is TGTGCCAGCAGCTTATATTACTCTGGAAACACCATATATTTT. Its translation is CASSLYYSGNTIYF.

This chain connects TRBV9 to TRBJ2-2; D may be TRBD2 (6 bases). The CDR3 totals 15 residues. Trimming pared 4 bases from V and 7 bases from J, leaving 17 bases between. CDR1 is SGDLS, CDR2 YYNGEE, per germline. DNA of the CDR3: TGTGCCAGCAGCCATGCAGGGACTCTTATCGGGGAGCTGTTTTTT. Protein product: CASSHAGTLIGELFF.

V usage is TRBV9 and J usage is TRBJ1-1, with 11 bases aligning to TRBD1. Germline V gene sequence: CDR1 SGDLS, CDR2 YYNGEE. J was trimmed by 4 bases and V by 3 bases; bases with no gene match: 2. The CDR3 runs to 14 residues. The CDR3 bases are TGTGCCAGCAGCGCCGGGACAGGGGGCACTGAAGCTTTCTTT. Encoded protein: CASSAGTGGTEAFF.

The V gene is TRBV19, the J gene TRBJ2-1, with D tentatively TRBD2 (6 bases). Germline CDR1 is LNHDA and CDR2 is SQIVND (reference sequence). The CDR3 length is 14 residues. Trimming took 5 bases from V and 6 from J, leaving 14 bases between them. The CDR3 sequence: CASSFRGSGNEQFF. The CDR3 nucleotides are TGTGCCAGTAGTTTCCGGGGGTCTGGCAATGAGCAGTTCTTC.

A few counts support this clone. This rearrangement joins TRBV13 to TRBJ2-1, with D possibly TRBD2 on 5 matching bases. Germline CDR1 and CDR2: PRHDT and FYEKMQ (reference sequence). Trimming cost V 3 bases and J 7 bases, with 7 bases left between them. The CDR3 is made up of 12 amino acids. CDR3 coding DNA: TGTGCCAGCAGCTTCACTAGAAATGAGCAGTTCTTC. Protein sequence: CASSFTRNEQFF. The full variable domain, completed using reference TRBV13 and TRBJ2-1, is AAGVIQSPRHLIKEKRETATLKCYPIPRHDTVYWYQQGPGQDPQFLISFYEKMQSDKGSIPDRFSAQQFSDYHSELNMSSLELGDSALYFCASSFTRNEQFFGPGTRLTVL.

This chain joins TRBV27 and TRBJ2-2; 12 positions match TRBD2. The CDR3 is 16 amino acids. Germline CDR1 MNHEY, CDR2 SMNVEV (reference sequence). V shed 7 bases and J 3 bases; nucleotides not matched to a gene: 6. CDR3: CASKSGLAGHTGELFF. Written as DNA, the CDR3 is TGTGCCAGCAAGTCCGGACTAGCGGGACACACCGGGGAGCTGTTTTTT.

The rearrangement links TRBV6-5 to TRBJ2-1, with 9 bases that match TRBD1. Germline values: CDR1 MNHEY, CDR2 SVGAGI. J lost 6 bases, V lost 6 bases, and 9 bases had no gene match. The CDR3 length is 15 residues. DNA of the CDR3: TGTGCCAGCAGCCCCCCGTACAGGGGGCTCAATGAGCAGTTCTTC. This translates into CASSPPYRGLNEQFF.

J is TRBJ2-5 and V is TRBV6-5; 7 bases are a match to TRBD1. V lost 7 bases to trimming and J lost 5 bases; unmatched junction nucleotides: 13. The CDR3 length is 15 residues. Germline CDR1 is MNHEY and CDR2 is SVGAGI. Here the CDR3 reads CASTPRDSFGETQYF. The CDR3 coding sequence is TGTGCCAGCACCCCCCGGGACAGCTTTGGGGAGACCCAGTACTTC.

The gene calls are TRBV2 and TRBJ1-2; the D is unclear. CDR3 length: 13 amino acids. V shed 8 bases and J shed 8 bases, with 18 bases lying between them. Germline V gene data show CDR1 as SNHLY and CDR2 as FYNNEI. CDR3 sequence: CASPGLPLEGYTF. CDR3 DNA: TGTGCCAGCCCAGGACTTCCCCTGGAGGGCTACACCTTC.

The gene calls are TRBV2 and TRBJ1-1, with 11 bases lining up with TRBD1. Per the germline V gene, CDR1 is SNHLY and CDR2 is FYNNEI. The V and J ends lost 8 bases and 11 bases, in that order; junction bases with no gene match: 7. The length of the CDR3 is 12 residues. This CDR3 reads CASRGQGAFAFF. In DNA, the CDR3 is TGTGCCAGCCGAGGACAGGGGGCGTTTGCTTTCTTT.

The chain combines TRBV2 with TRBJ1-2, with D tentatively TRBD1 (6 bases). Trimming removed 10 bases at V and 2 bases at J, with 14 bases between. The CDR3 is 13 residues long. Germline V gene sequence: CDR1 SNHLY, CDR2 FYNNEI. In DNA, the CDR3 is TGTGCCACTCCGGGACATCCGAACTATGGCTACACCTTC. Its translation: CATPGHPNYGYTF.

V gene TRBV15 combines with J gene TRBJ1-5; D remains unclear. CDR3 size: 15 residues. V lost 3 bases and J lost 0, with 9 bases in between. The germline V gene has CDR1 LNHNV and CDR2 YYDKDF (reference sequence). CDR3: CATSRMRFSNQPQHF. CDR3 coding DNA: TGTGCCACCAGCAGGATGAGATTTAGCAATCAGCCCCAGCATTTT.